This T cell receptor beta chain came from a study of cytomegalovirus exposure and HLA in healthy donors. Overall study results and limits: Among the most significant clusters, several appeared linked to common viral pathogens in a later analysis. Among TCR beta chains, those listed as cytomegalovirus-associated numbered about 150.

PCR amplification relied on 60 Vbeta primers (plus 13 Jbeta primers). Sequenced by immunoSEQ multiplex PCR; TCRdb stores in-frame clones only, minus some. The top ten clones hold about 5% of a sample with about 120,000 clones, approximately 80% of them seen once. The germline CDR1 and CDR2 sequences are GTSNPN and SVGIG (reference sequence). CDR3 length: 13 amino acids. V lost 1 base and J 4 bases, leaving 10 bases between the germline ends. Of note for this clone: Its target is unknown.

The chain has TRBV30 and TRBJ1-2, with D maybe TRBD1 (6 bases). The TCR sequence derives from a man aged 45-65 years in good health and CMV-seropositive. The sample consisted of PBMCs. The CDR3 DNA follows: TGTGCCTGGAGTGCGATAGGGGGCTATGGCTACACCTTC. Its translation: CAWSAIGGYGYTF.